The source of this T cell receptor beta chain is a study of siplizumab effects on memory and regulatory T cells. Turning to this clone: Antigen: not known.

Assaying covered roughly 92,000 TCR templates per sample. Assay used: immunoSEQ multiplex PCR; TCRdb lists only in-frame clones, some missing. The sample includes roughly 26,000 clones, around 80% seen only once; the top ten take around a quarter. Germline V gene data show CDR1 as SGDLS and CDR2 as YYNGEE. This CDR3 spans 19 amino acids. With V trimmed by 0 bases and J by 0 bases, 10 bases remained unmatched. In a few donor pairs, unstimulated naive, memory, effector memory and TEMRA subsets were sequenced. Broader study findings: Alloreactive sequences traceable to unstimulated CD4+ memory cells declined significantly under siplizumab. Roughly 80-95% of proliferating CD4+ or CD8+ clones lacked a naive or memory phenotype that could be assigned.

This TCR came from a human donor in good health. This rearrangement joins TRBV9 to TRBJ2-4; 9 bases are shared with TRBD2. Sequenced: memory CD4+ T cells sorted from blood. CDR3 sequence reads: CASSVGVSGSDRAKNIQYF. The CDR3 DNA is TGTGCCAGCAGCGTAGGGGTTAGCGGGAGCGATCGAGCCAAAAACATTCAGTACTTC.